This T cell receptor (beta chain) was captured by sequencing in a study of blood T cell repertoires in COVID-19. V was clipped by 6 bases and J by 10 bases, with 15 bases between them. The CDR3 runs to 12 residues. Germline V gene lookup returns CDR1 SQVTM and CDR2 ANQGSEA. Method: immunoSEQ multiplex PCR; TCRdb's copy keeps in-frame clones and lacks some. Of approximately 150,000 clones in the sample, roughly 83% are singletons; the top ten hold more than 1.2%. The sequencing input was peripheral blood. This rearrangement joins TRBV29-1 to TRBJ1-4, with D maybe TRBD1 (5 bases). The TCR was taken from a man aged 55 to 70 with acute or convalescent COVID-19. The CDR3 nucleotides read TGCAGCGTCGCCCCGGGGGTCGGAAAACTGTTTTTT. It yields the protein CSVAPGVGKLFF. The entire variable domain, with the rest obtained from reference TRBV29-1 and TRBJ1-4, is as follows: SAVISQKPSRDICQRGTSLTIQCQVDSQVTMMFWYRQQPGQSLTLIATANQGSEATYESGFVIDKFPISRPNLTFSTLTVSNMSPEDSSIYLCSVAPGVGKLFFGSGTQLSVL.